What follows are 30 T cell receptor beta chains derived from one specimen sequenced in a study of blood T cells in healthy people across ages. The authors ran a second PCR of about 7 to 11 cycles using a sample-barcoded 5' primer and a J-beta primer mix. MiXCR was run by TCRdb on the 5' RACE reads, yielding one entry per CDR3 protein. The table lists 650,000 to 950,000 distinct CDR3 sequences, about 42% of them singletons. Sequenced input: blood. The receptors here all came from a man in his sixties in good health.

This clonotype was counted a few times. The chain recombines TRBV27 with TRBJ1-6; perhaps TRBD1 as D (5 bases). V was pared by 7 bases and J by 7 bases, with 17 bases between. This CDR3 has 15 residues. CDR1 is MNHEY and CDR2 is SMNVEV in the germline V gene (reference sequence). CDR3 in amino acids: CASTPWGTGNSPLHF. CDR3 bases: TGTGCCAGCACCCCCTGGGGGACGGGGAATTCACCCCTCCACTTT.

This clonotype appeared a few times. This chain joins TRBV7-9 and TRBJ2-3; D not resolved. The CDR3 is made up of 13 amino acids. CDR1 is SEHNR and CDR2 is FQNEAQ in the germline V gene (reference sequence). Trimming took 5 bases from V and 7 from J, leaving 13 bases between them. The CDR3 spells CASSPETSHTQYF. In DNA, the CDR3 is TGTGCCAGCAGCCCGGAGACGTCGCATACGCAGTATTTT. Combining the CDR3 with reference TRBV7-9 and TRBJ2-3 gives the whole variable domain DTGVSQNPRHKITKRGQNVTFRCDPISEHNRLYWYRQTLGQGPEFLTYFQNEAQLEKSRLLSDRFSAERPKGSFSTLEIQRTEQGDSAMYLCASSPETSHTQYFGPGTRLTVL.

The sample holds a few counts of this clonotype. The V gene is TRBV4-1, the J gene TRBJ2-5, with TRBD1 as a possible D gene (5 bases). There are 15 residues in the CDR3. Trimming left V 4 bases short and J 3 bases short, with 15 bases between. Germline lookup yields CDR1 MGHRA and CDR2 YSYEKL. As DNA, the CDR3 is TGCGCCAGCAGCCCCGGTGTCAGGGTGAAAGAGACCCAGTACTTC. This gives the protein CASSPGVRVKETQYF.

This clonotype was seen a few times. This sequence joins TRBV27 and TRBJ1-5, with D perhaps matching TRBD1 (5 bases). This CDR3 region has 12 residues. The germline V gene encodes CDR1 MNHEY and CDR2 SMNVEV (reference sequence). V gave up 5 bases and J gave up 7 bases, with 9 bases separating them. The CDR3 coding sequence is TGTGCCAGCAGTGAGCAGGGACAGCCCCAGCATTTT. It translates to CASSEQGQPQHF.

This clonotype was seen just once. The CDR3, as DNA: TGTGCCAGCAGTGATCCACGACAGGGAGGCTTAGCCAAAAACATTCAGTACTTC. Encoded protein: CASSDPRQGGLAKNIQYF. V is TRBV6-2 or TRBV6-3 and J is TRBJ2-4; D perhaps matches TRBD1 (7 bases). CDR3 length: 18 residues. The ends were cut back, 5 bases at V and 0 bases at J, with 20 bases in the middle. Germline CDR1 is MNHEY and CDR2 is SVGEGT.

The rearrangement uses TRBV12-3 or TRBV12-4 and TRBJ1-2; 7 nucleotides align to TRBD1. The CDR3 runs 13 residues. V dropped 7 bases and J dropped 2; count of bases not matched to a gene: 4. The CDR3 DNA sequence: TGTGCCAGCACCTCAGGGGGAAACTATGGCTACACCTTC. Amino acid sequence: CASTSGGNYGYTF.

In DNA, the CDR3 is TGTGCCAGCGCCCCGACGACAGGGGTCGAGACCCAGTACTTC. Amino acids: CASAPTTGVETQYF. The chain links TRBV7-9 to TRBJ2-5, with TRBD1 matching over 8 bases. Germline-derived CDR1 and CDR2 are SEHNR and FQNEAQ (reference sequence). The J segment lost 5 bases and the V segment lost 8 bases, leaving 10 bases of the junction unmatched. The CDR3 spans 14 residues.

This chain links TRBV20-1 with TRBJ1-5, with 7 bases identical to TRBD1. V was clipped by 6 bases and J by 3 bases; unmatched bases: 5. This CDR3 spans 13 amino acids. The germline CDR1 and CDR2 sequences are DFQATT and SNEGSKA (reference sequence). The chain's CDR3 is CSAAGTDNQPQHF. The CDR3 DNA is TGCAGTGCCGCCGGGACAGACAATCAGCCCCAGCATTTT.

This chain joins TRBV2 and TRBJ1-4; D gene uncertain. Trimming shortened V by 4 bases and J by 0 bases, and 6 bases separated the two germline ends. Per the germline V gene, CDR1 is SNHLY and CDR2 is FYNNEI. This CDR3 has 14 amino acids. As DNA, the CDR3 is TGTGCCAGCAGTGTTGATGCAACTAATGAAAAACTGTTTTTT. This translates into CASSVDATNEKLFF. Using reference TRBV2 and TRBJ1-4 for the parts outside the CDR3, the full variable domain is EPEVTQTPSHQVTQMGQEVILRCVPISNHLYFYWYRQILGQKVEFLVSFYNNEISEKSEIFDDQFSVERPDGSNFTLKIRSTKLEDSAMYFCASSVDATNEKLFFGSGTQLSVL.

This clonotype was detected a few times. The V call is TRBV15, the J call TRBJ2-4; weak D call: TRBD1 (8 bases). The J call may be mistaken, given a closer DNA end match to TRBJ2-7. Germline V gene sequence: CDR1 LNHNV, CDR2 YYDKDF (reference sequence). The CDR3 runs to 15 residues. The CDR3 bases are TGTGCCACCAGCAGAGTCACAGGGGGAGGGATCGAGCAGTACTTC. This encodes CATSRVTGGGIEQYF.

This chain connects TRBV3-1 to TRBJ1-2; 9 bases fit TRBD1. Trimming took 2 bases from V and 8 from J; bases not matched to a gene: 6. The CDR3 runs 14 residues. From germline, CDR1 is LGHDT and CDR2 YNNKEL (reference sequence). In DNA form, the CDR3 reads TGTGCCAGCAGCCAATTACAGGGGGCTCGAGGCTACACCTTC. Translation gives CASSQLQGARGYTF.

J is TRBJ2-5 and V is TRBV3-1, with TRBD2 matching 12 bases. There are 17 residues in the CDR3. CDR1 is LGHDT, CDR2 YNNKEL, per germline (reference sequence). The ends lost 0 bases at V and 4 bases at J; junction bases unmatched: 6. CDR3 amino acids: CASSQDLLAGGGETQYF. The CDR3 DNA follows: TGTGCCAGCAGCCAAGATCTACTAGCGGGGGGTGGAGAGACCCAGTACTTC.

The rearrangement joins TRBV20-1 to TRBJ1-1; TRBD1 is a possible D gene (5 bases). The CDR3 loop spans 13 amino acids. Germline V gene sequence: CDR1 DFQATT, CDR2 SNEGSKA (reference sequence). Trimming took 1 base from V and 4 from J, leaving 10 bases between them. The CDR3 reads CSARGRGGTEAFF. CDR3 DNA sequence: TGCAGTGCTAGAGGGCGGGGGGGCACTGAAGCTTTCTTT.

The sample holds one count of this clonotype. A much larger clone lies a single base off, so this may be a read error. This chain connects TRBV12-3 or TRBV12-4 to TRBJ2-7; tentative D call: TRBD2 (6 bases). V dropped 5 bases and J dropped 7 bases, with 21 bases sitting between them. The CDR3 consists of 15 residues. As DNA, the CDR3 is TGTGCCAGCAGTGGGGACTTAGCTCACTACAATGAGCAGTACTTC. It is translated as CASSGDLAHYNEQYF.

V is TRBV12-3 or TRBV12-4 and J is TRBJ2-7; D is uncertain. The CDR3 is 16 residues long. Between the trimmed V and J ends, which lost 8 bases and 7 bases, there was a span of 27 bases. Here the CDR3 DNA reads TGTGCCAGCGGCCCAAGACCGCGCCAAATCGCCAATGAGCAGTACTTC. It codes for CASGPRPRQIANEQYF.

CDR3 sequence (DNA): TGTGCCAGCAGCAGAGGGGTTGGGGCCAACGTCCTGACTTTC. Translating gives CASSRGVGANVLTF. This sequence joins TRBV7-6 and TRBJ2-6, with D tentatively TRBD1 or TRBD2 (5 bases each). The V gene lost 5 bases and the J gene lost 3 bases, with 8 bases spanning the gap. Germline CDR1 reads SGHVS; CDR2 reads FNYEAQ. The CDR3 length is 14 residues.

The J gene is TRBJ2-7, the V gene TRBV20-1; no firm D call. Matching the DNA end better, TRBJ2-5 makes the J call doubtful. The CDR3 loop spans 13 amino acids. Germline values: CDR1 DFQATT, CDR2 SNEGSKA (reference sequence). The CDR3 DNA reads TGCAGTGTTGAGCCTCCAACTAAAGGGACCCAGTACTTC. It specifies CSVEPPTKGTQYF.

This clonotype was seen ten or more times. The CDR3 nucleotides read TGCGCCAGCAGCTTGCTAGCGGGGGGGAACAATGAGCAGTTCTTC. This translates into CASSLLAGGNNEQFF. This sequence joins TRBV5-1 and TRBJ2-1; 12 bases fit TRBD2. Trimming cost V 1 base and J 5 bases; bases outside gene matches: 1. The CDR3 extends over 15 amino acids. In germline, CDR1 is SGHRS, CDR2 YFSETQ.

This chain joins TRBV7-9 and TRBJ1-6, with unresolved D. This CDR3 is 14 amino acids long. Germline CDR1 reads SEHNR; CDR2 reads FQNEAQ (reference sequence). Trimming cost V 5 bases and J 8 bases, with 13 bases left between them. CDR3 amino acids: CASSREVVYSPLHF. The CDR3 nucleotides read TGTGCCAGCAGCCGAGAGGTGGTATATTCACCCCTCCACTTT.

This clonotype was seen more than once but under ten times. Being one base from a much bigger clone, this may be a read error. CDR3 residues: CSARDHQRGDSGEQYF. The CDR3 coding sequence is TGCAGTGCTAGAGATCACCAGCGGGGGGATTCCGGTGAGCAGTACTTC. The genes are TRBV20-1 and TRBJ2-5; 9 positions agree with TRBD2. This CDR3 spans 16 amino acids. The V gene end was trimmed by 0 bases and the J gene end by 11 bases; junction bases not matched to a gene: 16. CDR1 is DFQATT and CDR2 is SNEGSKA in the germline V gene (reference sequence).

The J gene is TRBJ2-7, the V gene TRBV18; either TRBD1 or TRBD2 may fit D (5 bases each). Germline V gene lookup returns CDR1 KGHSH and CDR2 LQKENI. The CDR3 runs 15 residues. Trimming took off 3 bases at V and 6 bases at J, with 18 bases between the two ends. In DNA form, the CDR3 reads TGTGCCAGCTCACCGAGGATGGGGGACCGGAGCGAGCAGTACTTC. This sequence encodes CASSPRMGDRSEQYF.

In its sample, this clonotype was seen a few times. The gene calls are TRBV12-3 or TRBV12-4 and TRBJ2-2; possible D gene TRBD1, 6 bases. CDR3 length: 14 residues. Trimming took 5 bases from V and 1 from J, leaving 8 bases between them. The CDR3: CASSPGQNTGELFF. In nucleotides, the CDR3 is TGTGCCAGCAGTCCGGGACAGAACACCGGGGAGCTGTTTTTT.

J is TRBJ2-1 and V is TRBV29-1; TRBD1 matches 11 bases. Unmatched junction bases numbered 10, after V lost 8 bases and J lost 7 bases. From germline, CDR1 is SQVTM and CDR2 ANQGSEA. The CDR3 consists of 14 residues. The CDR3 DNA reads TGCAGCCACGGGACAGGGGGAACTGGGAATGAGCAGTTCTTC. Protein product: CSHGTGGTGNEQFF.

This clonotype was counted between two and nine times. This sequence joins TRBV29-1 and TRBJ2-3, with D uncertain. CDR1 is SQVTM, CDR2 ANQGSEA, per germline. CDR3 length equals 12 residues. V gave up 4 bases and J gave up 6 bases, with 11 bases separating them. The DNA for the CDR3 is TGCAGCGTTGTCTTACCCGGGGATACGCAGTATTTT. Translated: CSVVLPGDTQYF.

The chain uses TRBV20-1 and TRBJ2-3; a weak D match, TRBD1 (6 bases). CDR1 and CDR2 (germline): DFQATT, SNEGSKA (reference sequence). The V end was cut by 3 bases, the J end by 5 bases, with 18 bases between. This CDR3 comprises 15 residues. CDR3 DNA: TGCAGTGCTAGGCAGGCCAATGAAGGGGGAGATACGCAGTATTTT. This gives the protein CSARQANEGGDTQYF.

This chain joins TRBV11-2 and TRBJ2-5; no clear D gene. CDR1 is SGHAT, CDR2 FQNNGV, per germline. This CDR3 spans 15 amino acids. The V gene lost 5 bases and the J gene lost 11 bases, with 24 bases spanning the gap. The CDR3 sequence: CASSLSNTVYNEQYF. The CDR3 DNA sequence: TGTGCCAGCAGCCTAAGCAATACTGTATACAATGAGCAGTACTTC.

This clonotype was seen just once. The gene calls are TRBV10-3 and TRBJ2-4; possibly TRBD1 for D (6 bases). The J call may be mistaken, given a closer DNA end match to TRBJ2-7. The CDR3 runs 14 residues. Germline V gene sequence: CDR1 ENHRY, CDR2 SYGVKD. In nucleotides, the CDR3 is TGTGCCATCAGGAGACAGGTAGGCTCCTACGAGCAGTACTTC. This translates into CAIRRQVGSYEQYF.

V gene TRBV3-1 combines with J gene TRBJ2-7, with D perhaps TRBD1 (6 bases). The CDR3 spans 13 residues. The V gene lost 7 bases and the J gene lost 2 bases, with 12 bases spanning the gap. Germline loops: CDR1 LGHDT, CDR2 YNNKEL (reference sequence). The CDR3 sequence: CASTLGGTYEQYF. In nucleotides, the CDR3 is TGTGCCAGCACCCTAGGGGGAACCTACGAGCAGTACTTC.

The table lists this clonotype with many counts. The rearrangement uses TRBV7-2 and TRBJ2-5; TRBD1 aligns across 8 bases. Germline V gives CDR1 SGHTA, CDR2 FQGNSA. This CDR3 contains 15 residues. Trimming cost V 6 bases and J 1 base; bases outside gene matches: 7. CDR3: CASRPGGYIQETQYF. CDR3 in DNA: TGTGCCAGCAGACCAGGGGGCTATATCCAAGAGACCCAGTACTTC.

V usage is TRBV10-3 and J usage is TRBJ1-2; D is uncertain. This CDR3 spans 14 amino acids. CDR1 is ENHRY, CDR2 SYGVKD, per germline. V was clipped by 11 bases and J by 2 bases, with 18 bases between them. The CDR3 DNA reads as TGTGCCGCCGAAGACCCGGGTCGGAACTATGGCTACACCTTC. This sequence encodes CAAEDPGRNYGYTF.